Below, 18 T cell receptor beta chains from the same sample are listed, as sequenced in a study of siplizumab effects on memory and regulatory T cells. Profiling relied on immunoSEQ multiplex PCR, and the TCRdb table lists in-frame clones only, not all of them. Here the sample spans about 72,000 clones, 91% being singletons. The sequencing input was CD8+ T cells sorted from blood. The receptors were gathered from a human donor in good health.

V usage is TRBV19 and J usage is TRBJ1-5; 9 bases are a match to TRBD1. V shed 5 bases, J shed 7 bases, and the junction held 6 bases outside the gene matches. The CDR3 runs 14 residues. Germline CDR1 is LNHDA and CDR2 is SQIVND (reference sequence). The CDR3 loop reads CASSLQGAWQPQHF. In nucleotides, the CDR3 is TGTGCCAGTAGTCTACAGGGGGCTTGGCAGCCCCAGCATTTT.

V and J are TRBV10-2 and TRBJ2-7, with no clear D. V lost 3 bases and J 6 bases, leaving 9 bases between the germline ends. Per germline, CDR1 WSHSY and CDR2 SAAADI. The CDR3 has 12 amino acids. The CDR3: CASSDHGSEQYF. The CDR3 bases are TGCGCCAGCAGTGATCACGGCTCCGAGCAGTACTTC.

The chain has TRBV7-6 and TRBJ2-7; TRBD1 matches at 8 bases. J lost 4 bases, V lost 2 bases, and 4 bases had no gene match. Germline CDR1 reads SGHVS; CDR2 reads FNYEAQ. This CDR3 has 14 residues. The CDR3 nucleotides are TGTGCCAGCAGCTTAATGGACAGGGAGTACGAGCAGTACTTC. Residues: CASSLMDREYEQYF.

The V gene is TRBV5-1, the J gene TRBJ1-1; D ambiguous. The V end was cut by 4 bases, the J end by 1 base, with 14 bases between. CDR1 is SGHRS, CDR2 YFSETQ, per germline. This CDR3 comprises 15 residues. Here the CDR3 reads CASSAWASPNTEAFF. DNA for the CDR3: TGCGCCAGCAGCGCCTGGGCCTCTCCGAACACTGAAGCTTTCTTT.

This rearrangement joins TRBV7-3 to TRBJ2-3; D possibly corresponds to TRBD2 (5 bases). The V and J ends lost 2 bases and 4 bases respectively, with 13 bases between them. Germline-derived CDR1 and CDR2 are SGHTA and FQGTGA. The CDR3 is 15 amino acids. The CDR3: CASSLLPGIADTQYF. CDR3 nucleotides: TGTGCCAGCAGCTTATTGCCCGGGATCGCAGATACGCAGTATTTT.

This clone showed up just a few times. The V call is TRBV7-2, the J call TRBJ2-3, with 10 bases fitting TRBD1. Germline CDR1 SGHTA, CDR2 FQGNSA. This CDR3 comprises 15 residues. V lost 4 bases to trimming and J lost 3 bases; unmatched junction nucleotides: 4. Written as DNA, the CDR3 is TGTGCCAGCAGCTGGACAGGGGGGAGAACAGATACGCAGTATTTT. This gives the protein CASSWTGGRTDTQYF.

CDR3 in DNA: TGTGCCAGCAGCGTAGAGGACAGGGCATACACAGATACGCAGTATTTT. It specifies CASSVEDRAYTDTQYF. The gene calls are TRBV9 and TRBJ2-3; 8 bases map to TRBD1. V shed 0 bases and J 2 bases; nucleotides not matched to a gene: 5. The CDR3 totals 16 residues. Germline V CDR1 and CDR2: SGDLS, YYNGEE.

The J gene is TRBJ1-1, the V gene TRBV20-1, with unresolved D. This CDR3 region has 11 residues. CDR1 and CDR2 from the germline V gene are DFQATT and SNEGSKA (reference sequence). Deletions cut 6 bases from V and 0 bases from J, with 5 bases between. This CDR3 is CSATMNTEAFF. Here the CDR3 DNA reads TGCAGTGCAACTATGAACACTGAAGCTTTCTTT.

The chain recombines TRBV29-1 with TRBJ2-7, with 10 nucleotides matching TRBD2. The germline V gene has CDR1 SQVTM and CDR2 ANQGSEA. V gave up 6 bases and J gave up 6 bases; unmatched junction bases: 8. The CDR3 covers 13 residues. CDR3 sequence reads: CSVGGLAPLEQYF. DNA of the CDR3: TGCAGCGTGGGGGGACTAGCGCCCCTCGAGCAGTACTTC.

The rearrangement joins TRBV30 to TRBJ2-3; possibly TRBD1 for D (5 bases). Germline loops: CDR1 GTSNPN, CDR2 SVGIG (reference sequence). V gave up 5 bases and J gave up 0 bases, with 9 bases separating them. The CDR3 is 13 amino acids. CDR3 amino acids: CAWDRASTDTQYF. The CDR3 coding sequence is TGTGCCTGGGACAGAGCTAGCACAGATACGCAGTATTTT.

This chain links TRBV2 with TRBJ2-7, with 9 bases identical to TRBD1. The CDR3 has 18 residues. Trimming at V came to 3 bases and at J to 2 bases, leaving 14 bases not matched to a gene. Germline lookup yields CDR1 SNHLY and CDR2 FYNNEI. This CDR3 is CASSERGPWTGAAYEQYF. CDR3 nucleotides: TGTGCCAGCAGTGAGCGGGGACCCTGGACAGGGGCGGCCTACGAGCAGTACTTC. Filled out from reference TRBV2 and TRBJ2-7, the complete variable domain reads EPEVTQTPSHQVTQMGQEVILRCVPISNHLYFYWYRQILGQKVEFLVSFYNNEISEKSEIFDDQFSVERPDGSNFTLKIRSTKLEDSAMYFCASSERGPWTGAAYEQYFGPGTRLTVT.

The chain is built from TRBV4-2 and TRBJ2-1, with D possibly being TRBD2 (6 bases). The CDR3 is made up of 16 amino acids. V was shortened by 4 bases and J by 7 bases, with 20 bases between the two germline ends. From germline, CDR1 is LGHNA and CDR2 YNFKEQ. The CDR3: CASSPESPGSVNEQFF. As DNA, the CDR3 is TGTGCCAGCAGCCCAGAGTCACCCGGGAGTGTAAATGAGCAGTTCTTC.

The rearrangement links TRBV27 to TRBJ2-2; D possibly uses TRBD1 or TRBD2 (5 bases each). The CDR3 has 16 amino acids. The germline V gene encodes CDR1 MNHEY and CDR2 SMNVEV (reference sequence). Trimming stripped 5 bases from V and 6 bases from J, with 19 bases between. The CDR3 DNA is TGTGCCAGCAGTCACCCAGGGACCCATGTCCCCGGGGAGCTGTTTTTT. Its translation is CASSHPGTHVPGELFF.

The CDR3 DNA reads TGTGCCAGCAGTGAAGCGAGTTTAGGGGGACTCAGCTACGAGCAGTACTTC. Amino acids: CASSEASLGGLSYEQYF. This chain links TRBV6-1 with TRBJ2-7; D may correspond to TRBD1 or TRBD2 (6 bases each). The CDR3 has 17 amino acids. Germline assignment: CDR1 MNHNS and CDR2 SASEGT. The V and J ends lost 0 bases and 3 bases respectively, with 18 bases between them.

V gene TRBV7-9 combines with J gene TRBJ1-4; 10 nucleotides line up with TRBD1. With V trimmed by 5 bases and J by 6 bases, 6 bases remained unmatched. The CDR3 runs to 15 residues. Germline CDR1 is SEHNR and CDR2 is FQNEAQ (reference sequence). CDR3 sequence (DNA): TGTGCCAGCAGCCCCCGGGACAGGGGAGATGAAAAACTGTTTTTT. Its protein product is CASSPRDRGDEKLFF. The variable domain in full, with the rest retrieved from reference TRBV7-9 and TRBJ1-4, is DTGVSQNPRHKITKRGQNVTFRCDPISEHNRLYWYRQTLGQGPEFLTYFQNEAQLEKSRLLSDRFSAERPKGSFSTLEIQRTEQGDSAMYLCASSPRDRGDEKLFFGSGTQLSVL.

The chain is built from TRBV5-6 and TRBJ2-2, with D maybe TRBD1 (7 bases). Germline CDR1 and CDR2: SGHDT and YYEEEE. The CDR3 has 14 residues. Trimming pared 1 base from V and 7 bases from J, leaving 11 bases between. In DNA form, the CDR3 reads TGTGCCAGCAGCTTGATCCAGGGGGGCGGGGAGCTGTTTTTT. Translation gives CASSLIQGGGELFF.

The chain recombines TRBV18 with TRBJ2-2; D not resolved. Germline loops: CDR1 KGHSH, CDR2 LQKENI. V gave up 0 bases and J gave up 4 bases, with 3 bases separating them. The CDR3 contains 13 residues. The CDR3 DNA follows: TGTGCCAGCTCACCACCCCCCACCGGGGAGCTGTTTTTT. This sequence encodes CASSPPPTGELFF.

V usage is TRBV11-1 and J usage is TRBJ2-7; D remains unclear. This CDR3 is built from 13 residues. Trimming took off 1 base at V and 3 bases at J, with 7 bases between the two ends. Germline V gene sequence: CDR1 SGHAT, CDR2 FQDESV (reference sequence). The CDR3 nucleotides read TGTGCCAGCAGCTTAGGCGACTTCTACGAGCAGTACTTC. The encoded protein is CASSLGDFYEQYF. The entire variable domain, with the rest obtained from reference TRBV11-1 and TRBJ2-7, is as follows: EAEVAQSPRYKITEKSQAVAFWCDPISGHATLYWYRQILGQGPELLVQFQDESVVDDSQLPKDRFSAERLKGVDSTLKIQPAELGDSAMYLCASSLGDFYEQYFGPGTRLTVT.